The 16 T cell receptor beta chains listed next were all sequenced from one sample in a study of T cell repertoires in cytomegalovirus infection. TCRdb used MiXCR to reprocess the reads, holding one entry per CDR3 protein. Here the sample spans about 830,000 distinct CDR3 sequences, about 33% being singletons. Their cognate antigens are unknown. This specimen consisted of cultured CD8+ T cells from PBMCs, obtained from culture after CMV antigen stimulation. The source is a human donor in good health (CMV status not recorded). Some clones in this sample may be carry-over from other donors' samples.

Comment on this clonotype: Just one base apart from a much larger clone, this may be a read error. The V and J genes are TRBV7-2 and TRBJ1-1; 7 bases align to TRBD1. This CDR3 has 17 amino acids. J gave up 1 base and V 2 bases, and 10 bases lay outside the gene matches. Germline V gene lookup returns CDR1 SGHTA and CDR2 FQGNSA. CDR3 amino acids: CASSLRGRGGKNTEAFF. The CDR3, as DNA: TGTGCCAGCAGCTTAAGGGGCAGGGGGGGAAAGAACACTGAAGCTTTCTTT.

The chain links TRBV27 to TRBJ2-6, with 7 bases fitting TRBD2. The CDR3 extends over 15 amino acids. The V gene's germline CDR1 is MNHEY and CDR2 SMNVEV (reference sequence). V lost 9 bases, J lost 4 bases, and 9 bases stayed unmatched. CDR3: CASSVGGFGANVLTF. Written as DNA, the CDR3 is TGTGCCAGTTCGGTGGGAGGGTTCGGGGCCAACGTCCTGACTTTC.

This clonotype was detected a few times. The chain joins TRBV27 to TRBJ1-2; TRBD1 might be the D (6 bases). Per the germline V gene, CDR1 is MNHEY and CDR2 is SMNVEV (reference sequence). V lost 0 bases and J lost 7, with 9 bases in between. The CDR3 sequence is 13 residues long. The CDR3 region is CASSLSDRRGYTF. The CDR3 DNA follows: TGTGCCAGCAGTTTATCTGACAGGCGTGGCTACACCTTC.

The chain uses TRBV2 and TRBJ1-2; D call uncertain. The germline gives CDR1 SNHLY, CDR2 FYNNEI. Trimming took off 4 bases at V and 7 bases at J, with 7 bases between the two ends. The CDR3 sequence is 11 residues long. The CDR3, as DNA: TGTGCCAGCAGTGTTGCGACTGGCTACACCTTC. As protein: CASSVATGYTF.

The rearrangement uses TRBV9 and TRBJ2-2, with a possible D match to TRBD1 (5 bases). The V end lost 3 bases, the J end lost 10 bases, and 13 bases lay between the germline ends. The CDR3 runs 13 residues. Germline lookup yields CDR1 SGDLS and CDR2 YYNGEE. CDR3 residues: CASSAGPTVELFF. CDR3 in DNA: TGTGCCAGCAGCGCAGGACCGACAGTGGAGCTGTTTTTT.

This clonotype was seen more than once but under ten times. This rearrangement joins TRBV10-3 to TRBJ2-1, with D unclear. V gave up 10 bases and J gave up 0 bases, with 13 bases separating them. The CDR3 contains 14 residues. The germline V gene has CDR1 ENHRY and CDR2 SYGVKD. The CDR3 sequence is CATEDVSSYNEQFF. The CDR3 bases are TGTGCCACCGAGGACGTTAGCTCCTACAATGAGCAGTTCTTC.

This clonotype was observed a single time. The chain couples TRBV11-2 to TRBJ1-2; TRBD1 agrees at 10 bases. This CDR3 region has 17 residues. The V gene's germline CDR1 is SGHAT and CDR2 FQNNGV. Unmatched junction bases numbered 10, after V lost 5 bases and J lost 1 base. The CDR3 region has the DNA TGTGCCAGCAGCCCCCGGACAGGGGGTACTGGTAACTATGGCTACACCTTC. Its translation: CASSPRTGGTGNYGYTF.

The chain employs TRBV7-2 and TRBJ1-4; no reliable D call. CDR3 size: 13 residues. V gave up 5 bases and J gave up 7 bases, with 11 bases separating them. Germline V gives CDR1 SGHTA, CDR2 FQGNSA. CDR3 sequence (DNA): TGTGCCAGCAGCCCCACCCCGGGTGAAAAACTGTTTTTT. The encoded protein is CASSPTPGEKLFF.

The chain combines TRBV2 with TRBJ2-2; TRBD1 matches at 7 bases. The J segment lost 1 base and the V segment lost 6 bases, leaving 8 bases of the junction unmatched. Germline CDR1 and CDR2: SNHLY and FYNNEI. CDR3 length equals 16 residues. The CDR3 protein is CASSRRDSRNTGELFF. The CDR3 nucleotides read TGTGCCAGCAGCCGCCGGGACAGCCGGAACACCGGGGAGCTGTTTTTT.

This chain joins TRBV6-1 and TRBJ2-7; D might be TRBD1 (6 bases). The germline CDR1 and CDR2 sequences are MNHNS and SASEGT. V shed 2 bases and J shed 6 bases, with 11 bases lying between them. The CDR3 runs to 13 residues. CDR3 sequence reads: CASSEPGQPEQYV. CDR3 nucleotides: TGTGCCAGCAGTGAACCGGGACAACCCGAGCAGTACGTC.

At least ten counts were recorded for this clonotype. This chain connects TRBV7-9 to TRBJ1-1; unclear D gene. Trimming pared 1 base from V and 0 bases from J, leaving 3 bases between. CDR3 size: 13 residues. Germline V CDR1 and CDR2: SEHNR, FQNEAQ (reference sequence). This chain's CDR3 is CASSLELNTEAFF. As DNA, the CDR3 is TGTGCCAGCAGCTTAGAGTTGAACACTGAAGCTTTCTTT. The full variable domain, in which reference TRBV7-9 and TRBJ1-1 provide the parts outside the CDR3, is DTGVSQNPRHKITKRGQNVTFRCDPISEHNRLYWYRQTLGQGPEFLTYFQNEAQLEKSRLLSDRFSAERPKGSFSTLEIQRTEQGDSAMYLCASSLELNTEAFFGQGTRLTVV.

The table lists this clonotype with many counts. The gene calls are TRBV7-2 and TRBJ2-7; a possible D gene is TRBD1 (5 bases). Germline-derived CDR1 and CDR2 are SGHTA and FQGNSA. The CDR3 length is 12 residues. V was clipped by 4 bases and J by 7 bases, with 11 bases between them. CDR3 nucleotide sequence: TGTGCCAGCAGCTCCTTTAACAGGGAGCAGTACGTC. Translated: CASSSFNREQYV.

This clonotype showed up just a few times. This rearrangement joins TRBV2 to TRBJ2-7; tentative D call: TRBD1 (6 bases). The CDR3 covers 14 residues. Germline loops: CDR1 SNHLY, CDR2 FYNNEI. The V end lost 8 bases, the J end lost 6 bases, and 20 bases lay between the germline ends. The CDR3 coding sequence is TGTGCCAGCCTGGGGGCTGCTGGCTACTTCGAGCAGTACTTC. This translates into CASLGAAGYFEQYF.

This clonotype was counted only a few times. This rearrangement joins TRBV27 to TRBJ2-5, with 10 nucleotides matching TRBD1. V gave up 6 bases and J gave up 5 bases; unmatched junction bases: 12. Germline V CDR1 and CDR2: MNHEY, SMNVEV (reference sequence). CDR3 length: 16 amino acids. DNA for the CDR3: TGTGCCAGCAGGGGGATGAGGGACAGGGGTAGGGAGACCCAGTACTTC. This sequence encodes CASRGMRDRGRETQYF.

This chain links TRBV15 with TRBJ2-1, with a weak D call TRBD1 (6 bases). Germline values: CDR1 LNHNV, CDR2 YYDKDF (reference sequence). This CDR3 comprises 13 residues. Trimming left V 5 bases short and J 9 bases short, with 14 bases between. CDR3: CATSDPQGREQFF. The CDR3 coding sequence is TGTGCCACCAGCGACCCCCAGGGGCGTGAGCAGTTCTTC.

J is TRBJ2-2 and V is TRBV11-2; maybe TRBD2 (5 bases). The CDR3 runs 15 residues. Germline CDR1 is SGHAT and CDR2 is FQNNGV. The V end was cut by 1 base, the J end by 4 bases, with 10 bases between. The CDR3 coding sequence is TGTGCCAGCAGCTTAGTCGGGGTCGGCACCGGGGAGCTGTTTTTT. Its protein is CASSLVGVGTGELFF.